This TCR beta chain stems from a study of Ad26.COV2.S vaccination and SARS-CoV-2 variants. Study-level information: The study gave Ad26.COV2.S intramuscularly, once or twice 56 days apart. Broader study findings: Vaccinees displayed broader spike-specific TCR repertoires than placebo recipients. Responses of spike-specific T cells (both CD8+ and CD4+) reportedly showed substantial breadth after vaccination.

This clone has only one observation. The antigen is unknown. The treatment is: about 20 received Ad26.COV2.S at low or high dose, single or two shots; several received placebo; per-sample allocation not given. Sampling happened 63 days after the first vaccine or placebo injection. An Ad26 vector carrying the Wuhan-strain SARS-CoV-2 spike served as the vaccine. The assay was immunoSEQ multiplex PCR, and TCRdb's table has in-frame clones only and misses some. Seen here are a few hundred thousand clones, around 90% observed once, and the top ten hold 12%. The sequencing used peripheral blood, collected in a trial of Ad26.COV2.S vaccine versus placebo. The receptor comes from a person between 18 and 60 years old who received the Ad26.COV2.S COVID-19 vaccine or a placebo.

Here the CDR3 reads CASSLALTSGSTGELFF. The CDR3 region has the DNA TGTGCCAGCAGCTTGGCCTTGACTAGCGGGAGTACCGGGGAGCTGTTTTTT. The chain joins TRBV5-6 to TRBJ2-2, with TRBD2 identical over 12 bases. Per the germline V gene, CDR1 is SGHDT and CDR2 is YYEEEE. The CDR3 runs to 17 residues. Trimming removed 0 bases from V and 5 bases from J; junction bases left unmatched: 5.